The 15 T cell receptor beta chains given below trace back to one sample, sequenced in a study of T cells in women clearing cervical HPV infection. Assay used: immunoSEQ multiplex PCR; TCRdb lists only in-frame clones, some missing. The sample has approximately 37,000 clones. Sequencing was done on a sample of blood buffy coat. All receptors derive from a woman aged 18-70 years with a cervical HPV16 infection that either progressed to CIN3+ or cleared (not recorded which).

The CDR3 loop is CSAKRAQGAGDTQYF. Partial CDR3 DNA: TGCAGTGCCAAGAGGGCACAGGGGGCGGGAGATACG. This chain joins TRBV20-1 and TRBJ2-3, with 9 bases aligning to TRBD1. The read ends 3 residues shy of where the CDR3 ends; the end is completed using the germline J gene. Germline lookup yields CDR1 DFQATT and CDR2 SNEGSKA (reference sequence). This CDR3 has 15 amino acids. Trimming removed 6 bases from V and 5 bases from J; junction bases left unmatched: 12.

Concerning this clone itself: The read halts 3 residues ahead of the CDR3 end, with the missing end drawn from the germline J gene. The chain joins TRBV30 to TRBJ2-7, with TRBD2 identical over 7 bases. CDR3 length equals 13 residues. Looked up from germline, CDR1 is GTSNPN and CDR2 is SVGIG (reference sequence). The trim removed 0 bases at V and 3 bases at J, leaving 2 bases unmatched. The CDR3 DNA, read in part, is TGTGCCTGGAGTGTTTGGGGGGGCTACGAG. Its translation: CAWSVWGGYE. The entire CDR3 protein is CAWSVWGGYEQYF.

A note on this clone: The read falls 3 residues short of the CDR3 end, and the missing part is taken from the germline J gene. The genes are TRBV24-1 and TRBJ2-3; 9 bases agree with TRBD1. From germline, CDR1 is KGHDR and CDR2 SFDVKD. V shed 4 bases and J 5 bases; nucleotides not matched to a gene: 9. The CDR3 consists of 16 residues. The CDR3 reads CATSEGQGGVQDTQYF. The CDR3 DNA, read in part, is TGTGCCACCAGTGAGGGACAGGGTGGTGTGCAAGATACG.

CDR3 sequence: CASSLERGDTGELFF. The sequenced CDR3 bases are TGTGCCAGCAGCCTCGAGCGGGGCGACACCGGGGAG. The chain couples TRBV7-9 to TRBJ2-2, with 7 bases aligning to TRBD2. Read data end 3 residues before the CDR3 end; the end is taken from the germline J gene. Germline assignment: CDR1 SEHNR and CDR2 FQNEAQ (reference sequence). Unmatched junction bases numbered 6, after V lost 5 bases and J lost 3 bases. The CDR3 is made up of 15 amino acids.

As to this clone: The junction does not match germline at one end; this may be a read error. The read finishes 3 residues shy of the CDR3 end, and the germline J gene is used to complete it. The gene calls are TRBV20-1 and TRBJ2-3; TRBD2 aligns across 12 bases. CDR1 and CDR2 (germline): DFQATT, SNEGSKA (reference sequence). CDR3 length: 16 residues. The chain's CDR3 is CSARDETSGSPETQYF. The part of the CDR3 DNA that was read is TGCAGTGCTAGAGACGAGACTAGCGGGAGTCCAGAGACG.

Notes on this clone: The DNA ends 3 residues before the CDR3 does, and the rest of the CDR3 is filled in from the germline J gene. The chain joins TRBV12-3 or TRBV12-4 to TRBJ2-7, with 7 bases aligning to TRBD1. V was pared by 4 bases and J by 4 bases, with 7 bases of the junction left unmatched. The CDR3 contains 14 residues. The CDR3 protein is CASSSQGVGYEQYF. Incomplete CDR3 DNA: TGTGCCAGCAGTTCCCAGGGGGTGGGATACGAG.

Regarding this clone: The sequenced fragment ends 3 residues before the CDR3 boundary, so the rest is inferred from the germline J gene. This chain joins TRBV2 and TRBJ1-5, with 7 bases lining up with TRBD1. The V gene end was trimmed by 6 bases and the J gene end by 5 bases; junction bases not matched to a gene: 10. There are 15 residues in the CDR3. The germline CDR1 and CDR2 sequences are SNHLY and FYNNEI. The CDR3 bases that were read are TGTGCCAGCAGGATCGGGGACAGAGGGGATCAGCCC. Amino acid sequence: CASRIGDRGDQP. The full CDR3 is CASRIGDRGDQPQHF.

Turning to this clone: The read falls 3 residues short of the CDR3 end, and the missing part is taken from the germline J gene. The chain links TRBV11-3 to TRBJ2-2, with 9 bases that match TRBD2. Germline assignment: CDR1 SGHNT and CDR2 YENEEA. The CDR3 loop spans 15 amino acids. J gave up 6 bases and V 1 base, and 3 bases lay outside the gene matches. CDR3 residues: CASSLVASGAGELFF. The part of the CDR3 DNA that was read is TGTGCCAGCAGCTTAGTAGCTAGCGGGGCCGGGGAG.

As concerns this clone: The CDR3 end lies 3 residues beyond the end of the read and is filled in from the germline J gene. This chain connects TRBV28 to TRBJ1-6; the match to TRBD1 covers 8 bases. J lost 11 bases, V lost 5 bases, and 2 bases had no gene match. The germline V gene encodes CDR1 MDHEN and CDR2 SYDVKM. This CDR3 region has 12 residues. CDR3 sequence: CASSQQGAPLHF. CDR3 DNA (partial): TGTGCCAGCAGTCAACAGGGGGCACCC. Based on the CDR3 plus reference TRBV28 and TRBJ1-6, the full variable domain is DVKVTQSSRYLVKRTGEKVFLECVQDMDHENMFWYRQDPGLGLRLIYFSYDVKMKEKGDIPEGYSVSREKKERFSLILESASTNQTSMYLCASSQQGAPLHFGNGTRLTVT.

Of note for this clone: The read falls 3 residues short of the CDR3 end, and the missing part is taken from the germline J gene. The chain joins TRBV30 to TRBJ1-2, with D maybe TRBD1 (6 bases). Germline V gene lookup returns CDR1 GTSNPN and CDR2 SVGIG (reference sequence). The CDR3 loop spans 14 amino acids. The covered CDR3 bases are TGTGCCTGGAGTGCGACAGGACCTCCCTATACC. Amino acid sequence: CAWSATGPPYT. The CDR3 in its entirety is CAWSATGPPYTYTF. The full variable domain, in which reference TRBV30 and TRBJ1-2 provide the parts outside the CDR3, is SQTIHQWPATLVQPVGSPLSLECTVEGTSNPNLYWYRQAAGRGLQLLFYSVGIGQISSEVPQNLSASRPQDRQFILSSKKLLLSDSGFYLCAWSATGPPYTYTFGSGTRLTVV.

CDR3 sequence: CSAISGSWHEQFF. The sequenced part of the CDR3 DNA is TGCAGTGCTATTAGCGGGAGCTGGCATGAG. The V and J genes are TRBV20-1 and TRBJ2-1; 9 bases fit TRBD2. Sequencing ends 3 residues short of the CDR3 end; the germline J gene provides the rest. The CDR3 covers 13 residues. Germline-derived CDR1 and CDR2 are DFQATT and SNEGSKA (reference sequence). V was pared by 4 bases and J by 8 bases, with 6 bases of the junction left unmatched.

By frequency, this clone is medium-sized. The read comes to an end 3 residues before the CDR3 does, leaving the germline J gene to fill in the end. The genes are TRBV18 and TRBJ2-3, with D maybe TRBD1 (6 bases). V lost 3 bases, J lost 3 bases, and 16 bases lay in between. The CDR3 covers 16 residues. Germline V gene data show CDR1 as KGHSH and CDR2 as LQKENI. CDR3 bases read: TGTGCCAGCTCACCGCGCACAGGGCAGCGGACAGATACG. It specifies CASSPRTGQRTDT. The full CDR3 reads CASSPRTGQRTDTQYF.

Turning to this clone: The observed sequence ends 3 residues before the CDR3 terminus, with the missing tail filled in from the germline J gene. The rearrangement uses TRBV18 and TRBJ1-6; 7 bases are a match to TRBD1. This CDR3 region has 16 residues. The V and J ends lost 3 bases and 10 bases, in that order; junction bases with no gene match: 12. The germline CDR1 and CDR2 sequences are KGHSH and LQKENI. CDR3 bases read: TGTGCCAGCTCACCCCCGGGGACAGACGGCAGATCACCC. Translating gives CASSPPGTDGRSP. The entire CDR3 protein reads CASSPPGTDGRSPLHF.

A note on this clone: The sequenced fragment ends 3 residues before the CDR3 boundary, so the rest is inferred from the germline J gene. This sequence joins TRBV2 and TRBJ2-1; 12 bases are shared with TRBD2. The germline V gene has CDR1 SNHLY and CDR2 FYNNEI. CDR3 size: 15 residues. The V segment lost 4 bases and the J segment 9 bases; nucleotides outside the gene matches: 7. The CDR3 DNA, read in part, is TGTGCCAGCAGTGTAGGACTAGCGGGGCTTAGTGAG. Protein sequence: CASSVGLAGLSE. The whole CDR3 sequence reads CASSVGLAGLSEQFF.

CDR3 loop: CASSLELVGYEQYF. Partial CDR3 DNA: TGTGCCAGCAGCTTGGAACTAGTTGGCTACGAG. The chain joins TRBV5-5 to TRBJ2-7, with TRBD2 as a possible D gene (5 bases). The read terminates 3 residues before the CDR3 end, so the remaining end is supplied by the germline J gene. Between the trimmed V and J ends, which lost 0 bases and 3 bases, there was a span of 10 bases. This CDR3 contains 14 residues. CDR1 SGHKS and CDR2 YYEKEE come from the germline V gene (reference sequence).